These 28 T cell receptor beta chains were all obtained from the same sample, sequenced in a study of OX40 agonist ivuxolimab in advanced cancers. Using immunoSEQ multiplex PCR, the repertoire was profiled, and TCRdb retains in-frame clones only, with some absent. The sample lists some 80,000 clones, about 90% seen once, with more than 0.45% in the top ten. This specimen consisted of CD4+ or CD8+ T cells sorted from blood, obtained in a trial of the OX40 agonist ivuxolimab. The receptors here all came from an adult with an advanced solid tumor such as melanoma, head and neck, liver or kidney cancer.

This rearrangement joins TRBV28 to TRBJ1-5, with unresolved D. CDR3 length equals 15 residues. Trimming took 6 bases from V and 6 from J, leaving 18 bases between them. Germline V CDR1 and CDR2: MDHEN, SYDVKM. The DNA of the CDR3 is TGTGCCAGCAGCCAGACACCAATGAGGAGTCAGCCCCAGCATTTT. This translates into CASSQTPMRSQPQHF.

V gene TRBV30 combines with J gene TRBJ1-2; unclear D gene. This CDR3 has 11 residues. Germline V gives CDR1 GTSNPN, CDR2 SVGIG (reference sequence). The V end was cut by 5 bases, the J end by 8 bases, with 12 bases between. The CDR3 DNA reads TGTGCCTGGTGGACGTCCGGCGGCTACACCTTC. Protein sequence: CAWWTSGGYTF.

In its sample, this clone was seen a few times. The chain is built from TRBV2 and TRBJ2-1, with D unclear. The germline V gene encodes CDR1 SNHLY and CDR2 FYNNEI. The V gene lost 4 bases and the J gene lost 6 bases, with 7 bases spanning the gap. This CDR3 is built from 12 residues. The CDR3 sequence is CASSGNFNEQFF. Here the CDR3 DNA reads TGTGCCAGCAGTGGAAACTTCAATGAGCAGTTCTTC.

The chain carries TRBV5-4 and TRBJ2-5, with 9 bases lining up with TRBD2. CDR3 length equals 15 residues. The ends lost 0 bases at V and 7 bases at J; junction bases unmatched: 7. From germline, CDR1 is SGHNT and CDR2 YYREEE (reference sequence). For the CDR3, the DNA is TGTGCCAGCAGCTTGGCAGGCGGGAGGGCCGGGACCCAGTACTTC. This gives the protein CASSLAGGRAGTQYF.

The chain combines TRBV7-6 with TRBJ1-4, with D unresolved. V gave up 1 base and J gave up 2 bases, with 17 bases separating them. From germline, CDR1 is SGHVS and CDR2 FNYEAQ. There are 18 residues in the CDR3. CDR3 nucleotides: TGTGCCAGCAGCTTAGTGGATGCCAGTATATTCACTAATGAAAAACTGTTTTTT. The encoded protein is CASSLVDASIFTNEKLFF.

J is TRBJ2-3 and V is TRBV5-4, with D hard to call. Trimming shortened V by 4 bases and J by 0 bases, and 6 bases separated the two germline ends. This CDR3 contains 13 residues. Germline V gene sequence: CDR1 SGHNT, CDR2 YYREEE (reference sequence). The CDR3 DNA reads TGTGCCAGCAGCGCCACTAGCACAGATACGCAGTATTTT. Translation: CASSATSTDTQYF.

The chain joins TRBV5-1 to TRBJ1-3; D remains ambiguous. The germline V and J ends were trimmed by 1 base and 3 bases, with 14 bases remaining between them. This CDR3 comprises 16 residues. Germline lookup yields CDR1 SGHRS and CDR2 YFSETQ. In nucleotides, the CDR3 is TGCGCCAGCAGCTTGCTGGGCAGGCAACTTGGAAACACCATATATTTT. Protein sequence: CASSLLGRQLGNTIYF.

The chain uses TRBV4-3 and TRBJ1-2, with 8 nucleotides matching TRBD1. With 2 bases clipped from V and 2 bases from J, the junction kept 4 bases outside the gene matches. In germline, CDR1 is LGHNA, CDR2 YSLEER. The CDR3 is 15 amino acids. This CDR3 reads CASSQPGQENYGYTF. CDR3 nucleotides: TGCGCCAGCAGCCAACCGGGACAGGAAAACTATGGCTACACCTTC.

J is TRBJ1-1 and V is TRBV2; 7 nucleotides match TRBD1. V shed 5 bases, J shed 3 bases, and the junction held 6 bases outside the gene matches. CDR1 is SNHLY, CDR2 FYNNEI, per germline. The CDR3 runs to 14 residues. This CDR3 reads CASSSYRGDTEAFF. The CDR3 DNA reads TGTGCCAGCAGTAGCTACAGGGGAGACACTGAAGCTTTCTTT.

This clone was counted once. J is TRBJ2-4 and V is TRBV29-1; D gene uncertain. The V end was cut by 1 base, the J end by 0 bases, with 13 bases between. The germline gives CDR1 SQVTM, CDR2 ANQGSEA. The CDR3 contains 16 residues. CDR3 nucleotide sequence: TGCAGCGTTGAAGTCCCTCTCCAGACAGCCAAAAACATTCAGTACTTC. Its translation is CSVEVPLQTAKNIQYF.

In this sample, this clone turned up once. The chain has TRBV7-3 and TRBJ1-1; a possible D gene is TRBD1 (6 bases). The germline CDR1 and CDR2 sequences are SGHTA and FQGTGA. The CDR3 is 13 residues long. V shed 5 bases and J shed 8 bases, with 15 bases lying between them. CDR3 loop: CASSTSSGTEAFF. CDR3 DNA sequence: TGTGCCAGCAGCACCTCGTCCGGGACAGAAGCTTTCTTT.

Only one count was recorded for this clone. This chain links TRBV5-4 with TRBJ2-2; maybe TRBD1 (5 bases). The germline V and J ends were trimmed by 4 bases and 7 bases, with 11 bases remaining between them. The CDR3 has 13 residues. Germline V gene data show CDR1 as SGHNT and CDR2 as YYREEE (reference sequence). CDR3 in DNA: TGTGCCAGCAGCACTCAGGGTATCGGGGAGCTGTTTTTT. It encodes CASSTQGIGELFF.

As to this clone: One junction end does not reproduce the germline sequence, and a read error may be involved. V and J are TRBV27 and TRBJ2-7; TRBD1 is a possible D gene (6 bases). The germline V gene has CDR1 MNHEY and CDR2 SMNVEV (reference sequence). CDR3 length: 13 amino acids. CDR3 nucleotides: TGTGCCAGCAGCGGACAGCCCCTTTACGAGCAGCACTTC. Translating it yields CASSGQPLYEQHF.

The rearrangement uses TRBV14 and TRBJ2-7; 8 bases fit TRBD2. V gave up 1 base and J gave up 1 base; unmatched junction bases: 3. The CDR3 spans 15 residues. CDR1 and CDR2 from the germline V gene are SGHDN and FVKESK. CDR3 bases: TGTGCCAGCAGCCAAGGAACTAGCGGATCCTACGAGCAGTACTTC. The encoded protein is CASSQGTSGSYEQYF.

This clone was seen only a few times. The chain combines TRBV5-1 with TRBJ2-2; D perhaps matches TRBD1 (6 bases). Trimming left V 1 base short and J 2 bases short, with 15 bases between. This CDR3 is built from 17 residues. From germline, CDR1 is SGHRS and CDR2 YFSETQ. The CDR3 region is CASSLQRRDTNTGELFF. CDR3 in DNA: TGCGCCAGCAGCTTGCAACGCCGGGACACAAACACCGGGGAGCTGTTTTTT.

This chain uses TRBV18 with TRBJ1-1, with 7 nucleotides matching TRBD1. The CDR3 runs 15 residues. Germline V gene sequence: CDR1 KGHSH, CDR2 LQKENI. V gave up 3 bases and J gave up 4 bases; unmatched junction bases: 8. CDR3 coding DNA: TGTGCCAGCTCACCGCAACACCGGGACAGCACTGAAGCTTTCTTT. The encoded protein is CASSPQHRDSTEAFF.

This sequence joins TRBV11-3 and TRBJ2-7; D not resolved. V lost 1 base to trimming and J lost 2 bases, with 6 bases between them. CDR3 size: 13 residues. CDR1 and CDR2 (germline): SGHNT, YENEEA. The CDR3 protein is CASSLGITYEQYF. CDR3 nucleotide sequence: TGTGCCAGCAGCTTAGGGATTACCTACGAGCAGTACTTC.

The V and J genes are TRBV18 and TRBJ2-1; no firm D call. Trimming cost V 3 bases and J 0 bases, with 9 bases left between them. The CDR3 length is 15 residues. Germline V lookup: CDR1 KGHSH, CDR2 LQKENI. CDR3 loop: CASSPIASSYNEQFF. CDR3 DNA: TGTGCCAGCTCACCCATCGCGAGCTCCTACAATGAGCAGTTCTTC.

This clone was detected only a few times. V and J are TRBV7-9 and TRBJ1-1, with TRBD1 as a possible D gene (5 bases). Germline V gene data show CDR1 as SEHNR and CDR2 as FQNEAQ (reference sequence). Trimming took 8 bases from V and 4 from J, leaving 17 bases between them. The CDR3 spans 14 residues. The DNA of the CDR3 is TGTGCCAGCGCATACAGGTCCCAAGGCACTGAAGCTTTCTTT. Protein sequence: CASAYRSQGTEAFF.

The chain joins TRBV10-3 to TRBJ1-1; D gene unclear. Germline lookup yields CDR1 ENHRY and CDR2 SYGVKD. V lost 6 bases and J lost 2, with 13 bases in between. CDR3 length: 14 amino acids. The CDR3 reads CAIRPDYLNTEAFF. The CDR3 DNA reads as TGTGCCATCAGGCCAGACTACCTAAACACTGAAGCTTTCTTT.

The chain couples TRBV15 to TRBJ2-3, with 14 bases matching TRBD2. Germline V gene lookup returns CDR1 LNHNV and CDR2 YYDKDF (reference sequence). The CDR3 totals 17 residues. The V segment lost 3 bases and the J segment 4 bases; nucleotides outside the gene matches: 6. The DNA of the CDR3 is TGTGCCACCAGCAGGAGACTAGCGGGGGGGTGGTCAGATACGCAGTATTTT. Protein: CATSRRLAGGWSDTQYF.

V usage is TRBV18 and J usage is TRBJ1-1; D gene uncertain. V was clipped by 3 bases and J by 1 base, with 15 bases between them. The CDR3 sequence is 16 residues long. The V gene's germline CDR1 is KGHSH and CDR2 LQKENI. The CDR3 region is CASSPTLQSKNTEAFF. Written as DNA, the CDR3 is TGTGCCAGCTCACCGACCCTACAGTCGAAGAACACTGAAGCTTTCTTT.

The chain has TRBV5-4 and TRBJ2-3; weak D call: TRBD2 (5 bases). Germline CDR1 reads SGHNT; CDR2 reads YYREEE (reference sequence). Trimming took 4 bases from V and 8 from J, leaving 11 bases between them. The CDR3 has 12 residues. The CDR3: CASSLQAGTQYF. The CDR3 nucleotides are TGTGCCAGCAGCCTTCAGGCGGGTACGCAGTATTTT.

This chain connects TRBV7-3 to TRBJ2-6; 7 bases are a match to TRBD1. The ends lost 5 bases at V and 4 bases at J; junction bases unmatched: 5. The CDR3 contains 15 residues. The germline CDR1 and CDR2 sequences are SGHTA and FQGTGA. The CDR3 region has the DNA TGTGCCAGCAGCGCAACAGGGGACGGGGCCAACGTCCTGACTTTC. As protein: CASSATGDGANVLTF.

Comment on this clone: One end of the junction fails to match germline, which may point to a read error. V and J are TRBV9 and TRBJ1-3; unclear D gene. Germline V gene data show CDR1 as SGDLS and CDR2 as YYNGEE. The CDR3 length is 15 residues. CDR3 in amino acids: CASSVGSYAGNTIYF. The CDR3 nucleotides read TGTGCCAGCAGCGTAGGCAGTTACGCTGGCAACACCATATATTTT.

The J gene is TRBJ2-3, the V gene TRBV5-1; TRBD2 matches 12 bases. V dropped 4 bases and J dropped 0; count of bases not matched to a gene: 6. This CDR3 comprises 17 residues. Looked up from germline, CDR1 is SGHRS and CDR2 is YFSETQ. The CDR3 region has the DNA TGCGCCAGCAGCCTAGGACTAGCGGGATGGAGCACAGATACGCAGTATTTT. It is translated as CASSLGLAGWSTDTQYF.

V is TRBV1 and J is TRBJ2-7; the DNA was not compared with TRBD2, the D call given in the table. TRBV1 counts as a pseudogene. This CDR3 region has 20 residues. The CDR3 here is CTSSPGPCTQTSGSMYEQYF. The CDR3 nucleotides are TGCACCAGCAGCCCAGGACCCTGTACCCAGACTAGCGGGAGTATGTACGAGCAGTACTTC.

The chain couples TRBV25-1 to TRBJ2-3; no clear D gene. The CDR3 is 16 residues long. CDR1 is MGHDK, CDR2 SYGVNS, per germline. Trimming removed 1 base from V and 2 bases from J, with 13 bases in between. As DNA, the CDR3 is TGTGCCAGCAGTGAATGGCCCCTCGGATCCACAGATACGCAGTATTTT. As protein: CASSEWPLGSTDTQYF.